These T cell receptor beta chains were read from a single sample in a study of long-term antiretroviral therapy in people with HIV. Assay used: immunoSEQ multiplex PCR; TCRdb lists only in-frame clones, some missing. Of around 13,000 clones in the sample, about 88% are singletons; the top ten hold 20% to 25%. The sequences come from unsorted PBMCs, collected 2.1 years after starting antiretroviral therapy. Receptor source: a woman aged 40 to 50 with HIV. Both conserved end residues are part of each CDR3. The D gene is left open where the match is weak. The size entry is marked missing in some rows and otherwise reads once, few, many or a size class.

D gene: -
clone size: -
J gene: TRBJ2-1
V gene: TRBV19
CDR3 protein: CASSLHYNEQFF
CDR3 DNA: TGTGCCAGTAGTCTACACTACAATGAGCAGTTCTTC

D gene: -
clone size: -
J gene: TRBJ1-2
V gene: TRBV7-2
CDR3 protein: CASSPDGSNYGYTF
CDR3 DNA: TGTGCCAGCAGCCCCGACGGAAGTAACTATGGCTACACCTTC

D gene: -
clone size: once
J gene: TRBJ1-6
V gene: TRBV7-9
CDR3 protein: CASSLDPGNSPLHF
CDR3 DNA: TGTGCCAGCAGCTTGGACCCGGGGAACTCACCCCTCCACTTT

D gene: -
clone size: -
J gene: TRBJ2-6
V gene: TRBV27
CDR3 protein: CASSLSGPDHPSGANVLTF
CDR3 DNA: TGTGCCAGCAGTTTATCGGGTCCAGACCATCCCTCTGGGGCCAACGTCCTGACTTTC

D gene: -
clone size: -
J gene: TRBJ2-1
V gene: TRBV19
CDR3 protein: CASSIKGHTGNEQFF
CDR3 DNA: TGTGCCAGTAGTATTAAGGGGCATACGGGGAATGAGCAGTTCTTC

D gene: -
clone size: -
J gene: TRBJ1-3
V gene: TRBV7-9
CDR3 protein: CASSADRKHSGNTIYF
CDR3 DNA: TGTGCCAGCAGCGCCGACAGAAAACACTCTGGAAACACCATATATTTT

D gene: -
clone size: few
J gene: TRBJ1-5
V gene: TRBV6-1
CDR3 protein: CASSGLIEEGFSNQPQHF
CDR3 DNA: TGTGCCAGCAGTGGGCTAATCGAGGAAGGATTTAGCAATCAGCCCCAGCATTTT

D gene: -
clone size: once
J gene: TRBJ2-7
V gene: TRBV19
CDR3 protein: CASSSDRHGEQYF
CDR3 DNA: TGTGCCAGTAGTTCGGACAGACACGGAGAGCAGTACTTC

D gene: -
clone size: -
J gene: TRBJ2-6
V gene: TRBV23-1
CDR3 protein: CASSQSSQSGANVLTF
CDR3 DNA: TGCGCCAGCAGTCAATCTTCTCAGTCTGGGGCCAACGTCCTGACTTTC

D gene: TRBD2
clone size: once
J gene: TRBJ2-1
V gene: TRBV9
CDR3 protein: CASSAPRLAGANNEQFF
CDR3 DNA: TGTGCCAGCAGCGCCCCCCGCCTAGCGGGGGCCAACAATGAGCAGTTCTTC

D gene: TRBD2
clone size: -
J gene: TRBJ2-7
V gene: TRBV7-2
CDR3 protein: CASALAGAYEQYF
CDR3 DNA: TGTGCCAGCGCCCTAGCGGGGGCCTACGAGCAGTACTTC

D gene: TRBD1
clone size: -
J gene: TRBJ1-4
V gene: TRBV5-1
CDR3 protein: CASSEGQGLEKLFF
CDR3 DNA: TGCGCCAGCAGCGAGGGACAGGGGCTTGAAAAACTGTTTTTT

D gene: -
clone size: -
J gene: TRBJ2-7
V gene: TRBV6-5
CDR3 protein: CASRTEGREQYF
CDR3 DNA: TGTGCCAGCAGGACCGAGGGGCGCGAGCAGTACTTC

D gene: -
clone size: -
J gene: TRBJ1-2
V gene: TRBV6-1
CDR3 protein: CASSEAGGHTF
CDR3 DNA: TGTGCCAGCAGTGAAGCAGGAGGGCACACCTTC

D gene: -
clone size: -
J gene: TRBJ1-3
V gene: TRBV11-2
CDR3 protein: CASSPSRVRGNTIYF
CDR3 DNA: TGTGCCAGCAGCCCGAGCCGGGTTCGGGGAAACACCATATATTTT

D gene: -
clone size: -
J gene: TRBJ2-1
V gene: TRBV10-2
CDR3 protein: CASTEWSGGGPGNEQFF
CDR3 DNA: TGCGCCAGTACAGAGTGGAGTGGCGGGGGCCCCGGGAATGAGCAGTTCTTC